This TCR beta chain was sequenced during a study of blood T cells in healthy people across ages. CDR1 is LNHDA and CDR2 is SQIVND in the germline V gene (reference sequence). The CDR3 contains 17 residues. Primers used in a second PCR of about 6 to 11 cycles were a sample-barcoded 5' primer and a J-beta primer mix. MiXCR was run by TCRdb on the 5' RACE reads, yielding one entry per CDR3 protein. The table has over a million distinct CDR3 sequences, 40% to 50% seen once; the top ten hold over 15%. The V and J genes are TRBV19 and TRBJ2-7; tentatively, D is TRBD2 (6 bases). The J call is in doubt because the DNA end fits TRBJ2-4 better. Sequenced input: blood. The clonotype was recovered from an older woman in good health. The CDR3 DNA is TGTGCCACTAAGCCCGCAGGTAGCGGCCTTTACCGAAACATTCAGTACTTC. Amino acid sequence: CATKPAGSGLYRNIQYF.